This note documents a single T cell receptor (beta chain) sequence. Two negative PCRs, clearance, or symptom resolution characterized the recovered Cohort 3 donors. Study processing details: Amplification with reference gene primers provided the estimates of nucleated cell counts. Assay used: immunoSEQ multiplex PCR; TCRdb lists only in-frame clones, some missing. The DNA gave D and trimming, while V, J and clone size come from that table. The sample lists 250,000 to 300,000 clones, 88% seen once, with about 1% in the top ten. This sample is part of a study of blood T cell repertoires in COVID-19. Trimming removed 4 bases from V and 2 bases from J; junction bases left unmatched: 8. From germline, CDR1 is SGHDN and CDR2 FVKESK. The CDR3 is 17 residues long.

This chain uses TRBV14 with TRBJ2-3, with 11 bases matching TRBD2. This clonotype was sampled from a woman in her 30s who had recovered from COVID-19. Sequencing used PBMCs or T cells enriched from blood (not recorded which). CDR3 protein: CASSLPGLAEYTDTQYF. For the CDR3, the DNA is TGTGCCAGCAGCCTCCCGGGACTAGCGGAGTACACAGATACGCAGTATTTT. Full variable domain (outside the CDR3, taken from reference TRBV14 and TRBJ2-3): EAGVTQFPSHSVIEKGQTVTLRCDPISGHDNLYWYRRVMGKEIKFLLHFVKESKQDESGMPNNRFLAERTGGTYSTLKVQPAELEDSGVYFCASSLPGLAEYTDTQYFGPGTRLTVL.